This T cell receptor (beta chain) emerged from a study of T cell responses to AZD1222 COVID-19 vaccine. Study outcomes and limitations: Donors in the cohort were predominantly white British and more often female, and clonal diversity was possibly underestimated. Spike-specific TCR breadth and depth rose after two AZD1222 doses. No day 14 peak samples; only post-peak repertoires were characterized. Researchers report vaccine-associated CD4 TCRs spanning spike, with dominance at 160-218 and 743-854.

V dropped 6 bases and J dropped 5 bases, with 16 bases sitting between them. This CDR3 has 14 amino acids. Germline CDR1 MNHEY, CDR2 SMNVEV (reference sequence). Details on this clone: Its antigen remains unidentified.

Profiling relied on immunoSEQ multiplex PCR, and the TCRdb table lists in-frame clones only, not all of them. The table lists under 95,000 clones, roughly nine tenths of them singletons. The clonotype comes from an adult who received the AZD1222 COVID-19 vaccine. Source: peripheral blood, taken 28 days after the second AZD1222 dose. This chain links TRBV27 with TRBJ1-1; tentative D call: TRBD1 (6 bases). The CDR3 here is CASSSRVRGTEAFF. The CDR3 region has the DNA TGTGCCAGCAGCTCCCGGGTCAGGGGAACTGAAGCTTTCTTT.